Here is one T cell receptor beta chain with its context. No antigen is known for it. V shed 6 bases, J shed 7 bases, and the junction held 3 bases outside the gene matches. CDR3 length: 14 residues. Germline CDR1 reads LNHDA; CDR2 reads SQIVND (reference sequence). The sample belongs to a study of a mutant IDH1 vaccine in newly diagnosed glioma. Across the whole study: Patients received vaccination from 4-6 weeks after radiotherapy alone, or with temozolomide cycles. Patients had received radiotherapy, temozolomide, or both previously, most receiving both.

The time point: week 11, during vaccination. One vaccine dose held 300 ug of mutant IDH1 20-mer peptide and came with topical imiquimod. Sequenced by immunoSEQ multiplex PCR; TCRdb stores in-frame clones only, minus some. Among tens of thousands of clones, about 83% were seen once, and the ten largest hold under 2.5%. Here the sequenced sample was PBMCs, taken from a glioma patient whose treatment included an IDH1 peptide vaccine. The chain links TRBV19 to TRBJ2-1; 13 bases map to TRBD2. The receptor was isolated from a man between 35 and 55 years old with glioma. The CDR3 loop reads CASSGLAGVNEQFF. The CDR3 nucleotides read TGTGCCAGTAGCGGACTAGCGGGAGTGAATGAGCAGTTCTTC.